This T cell receptor (beta chain) is from a study of T-cell reconstitution after alpha-beta-depleted transplantation in children. The library targeted TCRbeta and was prepared with unique molecular identifiers. TCRdb re-called the PCR reads through MiXCR, storing one row per CDR3 protein. The repertoire has about 580,000 distinct CDR3 sequences, over 20% of them found once; the top ten carry under 45%. Comments on this clonotype: Its antigen is unidentified.

Trimming took 3 bases from V and 5 from J; bases not matched to a gene: 13. Per the germline V gene, CDR1 is WSHSY and CDR2 is SAAADI. This CDR3 has 20 residues. Whole-study findings and limits: There were some patients whose high TCRbeta diversity at day 60 came from surviving recipient T cells and thymic progenitors. Alpha-beta T cells about two months after transplant reportedly derived from several hundred expanded graft clones. It was newly produced T cells that mostly accounted for T-cell counts and diversity one year after transplant.

This receptor was taken from a boy younger than two with Wiskott-Aldrich syndrome, due to receive a stem cell transplant. The V gene is TRBV10-2, the J gene TRBJ2-1; 16 bases agree with TRBD2. The input for sequencing was PBMCs, taken before TCRalphabeta/CD19-depleted stem cell transplant. In nucleotides, the CDR3 is TGCGCCAGCAGTGACCCTAGGGGACTAGCGGGAGGGAGGGGTAACAATGAGCAGTTCTTC. Translated: CASSDPRGLAGGRGNNEQFF.